This is a list of T cell receptor beta chains from one sample in a study of T-cell reconstitution after alpha-beta-depleted transplantation in children. TCRdb recomputed calls from the PCR reads with MiXCR, one row per CDR3 protein. Here the sample spans more than 200,000 distinct CDR3 sequences, about a quarter being singletons. This sample comprised PBMCs, obtained before TCRalphabeta/CD19-depleted stem cell transplant. These receptors were taken from a girl aged 2-10 years with Fanconi anemia, due to receive a stem cell transplant. The CDR3 runs from the conserved cysteine through the conserved F or W. A D gene is named only where the DNA matches it firmly. A row's size may be missing; if present it is once, few, many or a size class.

>TRBV20-1|-|TRBJ2-2|-
CSARDRGGNTGELFF
TGCAGTGCTAGAGATCGGGGAGGGAACACCGGGGAGCTGTTTTTT
>TRBV20-1|TRBD2|TRBJ2-7|-
CSATRGLAGGHEQYF
TGCAGTGCCACGCGTGGACTAGCGGGAGGGCACGAGCAGTACTTC
>TRBV7-3|-|TRBJ2-1|-
CASSLTSKSVQFF
TGTGCCAGCAGCTTAACCTCTAAATCAGTGCAGTTCTTC
>TRBV20-1|-|TRBJ2-1|many
CSAIPPGRRSEQFF
TGCAGTGCTATCCCGCCGGGACGGCGGTCTGAGCAGTTCTTC
>TRBV29-1|TRBD2|TRBJ2-3|-
CSVSGGAGDTQYF
TGCAGCGTTAGCGGGGGGGCCGGAGATACGCAGTATTTT
>TRBV28|TRBD1|TRBJ1-1|-
CASTYGQGRAFF
TGTGCCAGCACCTACGGACAGGGGAGGGCTTTCTTT
>TRBV29-1|TRBD1|TRBJ1-2|few
CSVPGQGLNYGYTF
TGCAGCGTCCCTGGACAGGGGCTTAACTATGGCTACACCTTC
>TRBV5-6|-|TRBJ2-4|few
CASSLGTFGAKNIQYF
-
>TRBV10-3|TRBD2|TRBJ2-4|-
CAISESLSTSGRYF
TGTGCCATCAGTGAGTCTTTATCTACTAGCGGAAGGTACTTC
>TRBV20-1|TRBD1|TRBJ2-5|few
CSARDGPGTEAETQYF
TGCAGTGCTAGAGATGGTCCCGGGACAGAGGCAGAGACCCAGTACTTC
>TRBV29-1|TRBD2|TRBJ2-7|-
CSADKLAGGTYEQYF
TGCAGCGCCGACAAGCTAGCGGGGGGAACCTACGAGCAGTACTTC
>TRBV6-2/TRBV6-3|-|TRBJ2-7|-
CASSYVRGFEQYF
TGTGCCAGCAGTTATGTTCGGGGGTTCGAGCAGTACTTC
>TRBV6-5|-|TRBJ2-3|many
CASSYTDPSTDTQYF
TGTGCCAGCAGTTACACGGACCCTAGCACAGATACGCAGTATTTT
>TRBV21-1|-|TRBJ2-1|-
CASSKAPGSEQFF
TGTGCCAGCAGCAAAGCCCCAGGGTCTGAGCAGTTCTTC